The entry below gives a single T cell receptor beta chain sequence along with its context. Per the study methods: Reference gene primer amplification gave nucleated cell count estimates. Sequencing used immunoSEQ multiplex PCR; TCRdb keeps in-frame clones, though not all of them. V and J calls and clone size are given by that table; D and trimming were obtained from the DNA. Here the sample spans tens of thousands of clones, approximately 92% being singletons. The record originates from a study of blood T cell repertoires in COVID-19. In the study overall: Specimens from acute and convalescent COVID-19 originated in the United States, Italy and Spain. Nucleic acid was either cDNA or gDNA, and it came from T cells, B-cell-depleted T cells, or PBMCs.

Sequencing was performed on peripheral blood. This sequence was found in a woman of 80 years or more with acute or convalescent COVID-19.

The CDR3 loop is CASSLARGDTGELFF. The CDR3 DNA sequence: TGCGCCAGCAGCTTGGCCAGGGGGGACACCGGGGAGCTGTTTTTT. The rearrangement links TRBV5-1 to TRBJ2-2, with D tentatively TRBD1 (7 bases). V lost 0 bases and J 3 bases, leaving 9 bases between the germline ends. Germline-derived CDR1 and CDR2 are SGHRS and YFSETQ. The CDR3 extends over 15 amino acids.